The entry that follows covers one T cell receptor (beta chain) sequence. Its antigen remains undetermined. No base quality values were provided; no much bigger clone lies one nucleotide off. The immunoSEQ Assay, a bias-controlled multiplex PCR, was used to amplify TCRbeta CDR3 regions from genomic DNA. The paper's processing steps were these. The number of nucleated cells in each sample was estimated from the amplification of reference gene primers within the assay. To quantify the absolute abundance of each unique TCRbeta CDR3 rearrangement, sequence reads were collapsed and filtered. For each sample, productive Simpson clonality was calculated as the square root of Simpson's diversity index over productive rearrangements. TCRdb obtained this table from immuneACCESS and retained in-frame rearrangements with V and J assigned. These tables miss some clones; where compared with another copy, unresolved V genes account for less than half of the shortfall, and the remainder is unexplained. V and J calls and clone size are given by that table; D and trimming were obtained from the DNA. In this sample the table shows over 40,000 clones, around nine tenths of which occur a single time. In total, the top ten clones hold under 6.5% of the sample.

This sample was taken from a study of blood T cell repertoires in COVID-19 (dated by TCRdb to about 2020). Study-wide context: The collaborator samples originated in the United States, Italy and Spain and spanned the acute and convalescent phases of COVID-19. The material from the prospective study consisted of cDNA or gDNA derived from T cells, B-cell-depleted T cells, or PBMCs. Deeply sampled blood TCRbeta repertoires from subjects exposed to, actively infected with, or recovered from COVID-19 were included in the dataset. A freely available public database, intended as a resource for researchers studying the immune response to SARS-CoV-2, is where the repertoires were released. The samples were drawn from two sources: the first 160 participants of the ongoing ImmuneRACE study, and 1,200 or so subjects contributed by 6 global collaborators. The sample metadata nearly always contained a de-identified subject ID, COVID-19 status, age in years and sex. Where available, HLA class I and class II types were taken from metadata supplied by the sample provider and were not determined by assay-based typing.

The germline V gene encodes CDR1 SGHNT and CDR2 YYREEE (reference sequence). The CDR3 runs 13 amino acids, cysteine and phenylalanine included. CDR3 DNA only is kept here, 39 bases in frame from base 1. V drops 5 bases and J drops 1 base, leaving 9 bases in between. The collaborating institutions used their own protocols to collect whole blood in K2EDTA tubes. For TCRbeta analysis, collaborator samples were shipped as frozen whole blood, as isolated PBMCs, or as DNA extracted from either sample type. The paper's findings and limits, for the study overall: How much clinical and demographic metadata was included differed by source and by participant, and the metadata was provided uncurated.

The chain is encoded by TRBV5-4 joined to TRBJ1-1; no D gene is confidently identified. The sequence was obtained from a man aged 70 or older with acute or convalescent COVID-19. The specimen sequenced was peripheral blood. The CDR3 protein is CASSSKRNTEAFF. The bases read TGTGCCAGCAGTTCTAAAAGGAACACTGAAGCTTTCTTT.